These 22 T cell receptor beta chains were all obtained from the same sample, sequenced in a study of T cell responses to AZD1222 COVID-19 vaccine. Profiled with immunoSEQ multiplex PCR; TCRdb holds only in-frame clones, not every one. This sample has some 140,000 clones, with around 90% found just once. The source material was peripheral blood, sampled on day 0 of AZD1222 vaccination. These receptors originate from an adult in good health.

The chain couples TRBV7-9 to TRBJ2-7; D perhaps matches TRBD2 (6 bases). The CDR3 loop spans 16 amino acids. In germline, CDR1 is SEHNR, CDR2 FQNEAQ (reference sequence). The V end was cut by 4 bases, the J end by 5 bases, with 21 bases between. CDR3 sequence (DNA): TGTGCCAGCAGCTCCGGCCGGGGGACGGGGCCAGACGAGCAGTACTTC. Translation: CASSSGRGTGPDEQYF.

The chain links TRBV5-1 to TRBJ2-2; D unclear. The CDR3 is 12 residues long. V was cut by 4 bases and J by 4 bases, with 5 bases left in between. Germline V CDR1 and CDR2: SGHRS, YFSETQ. This CDR3 is CASSGPTGELFF. In DNA, the CDR3 is TGCGCCAGCAGCGGTCCCACCGGGGAGCTGTTTTTT.

This clone was counted a single time. The chain combines TRBV6-2 or TRBV6-3 with TRBJ1-6; no clear D gene. The CDR3 totals 14 residues. The germline V gene has CDR1 MNHEY and CDR2 SVGEGT. Between the trimmed V and J ends, which lost 4 bases and 3 bases, there was a span of 7 bases. This CDR3 reads CASSSSNYNSPLHF. In DNA, the CDR3 is TGTGCCAGCAGTTCCAGTAACTATAATTCACCCCTCCACTTT.

J is TRBJ2-1 and V is TRBV5-4; 8 bases align to TRBD2. Germline assignment: CDR1 SGHNT and CDR2 YYREEE (reference sequence). V shed 4 bases, J shed 4 bases, and the junction held 4 bases outside the gene matches. The CDR3 has 14 amino acids. The CDR3 protein is CASSPGGGYNEQFF. The DNA of the CDR3 is TGTGCCAGCAGCCCCGGGGGGGGGTACAATGAGCAGTTCTTC.

CDR3 protein: CASSVDGGAWADTQYF. CDR3 DNA sequence: TGTGCCAGCAGTGTGGACGGGGGGGCCTGGGCAGATACGCAGTATTTT. This chain links TRBV2 with TRBJ2-3, with TRBD2 matching over 8 bases. This CDR3 has 16 amino acids. The germline V gene encodes CDR1 SNHLY and CDR2 FYNNEI. Trimming at V came to 4 bases and at J to 4 bases, leaving 10 bases not matched to a gene.

The rearrangement joins TRBV5-8 to TRBJ2-2, with 9 bases aligning to TRBD2. Germline lookup yields CDR1 SGHTS and CDR2 YDEGEE. After removal of 3 bases from V and 1 base from J, the junction contained 1 base not matched to a gene. The CDR3 loop spans 15 amino acids. The CDR3, as DNA: TGTGCCAGCAGCTCTAGCGGGGAGAACACCGGGGAGCTGTTTTTT. Residues: CASSSSGENTGELFF.

The genes are TRBV3-1 (or the pseudogene TRBV3-2) and TRBJ1-1, with TRBD1 as a possible D gene (5 bases). In germline, CDR1 is LGHDT, CDR2 YNNKEL (reference sequence). V was trimmed by 5 bases and J by 6 bases, leaving 16 bases between them. CDR3 length: 14 amino acids. This CDR3 reads CASSWAQGSAEAFF. CDR3 DNA sequence: TGTGCCAGCAGCTGGGCTCAGGGTAGCGCTGAAGCTTTCTTT.

The chain employs TRBV7-2 and TRBJ2-1, with D possibly matching TRBD2 (6 bases). Germline lookup yields CDR1 SGHTA and CDR2 FQGNSA. V lost 2 bases to trimming and J lost 2 bases, with 10 bases between them. The CDR3 covers 15 residues. The CDR3 loop reads CASSLSGGTYNEQFF. The CDR3 coding sequence is TGTGCCAGCAGCTTATCCGGGGGTACCTACAATGAGCAGTTCTTC.

The chain links TRBV7-6 to TRBJ1-5, with D maybe TRBD1 (6 bases). The CDR3 contains 17 residues. In germline, CDR1 is SGHVS, CDR2 FNYEAQ. The germline V and J ends were trimmed by 5 bases and 0 bases, with 17 bases remaining between them. In nucleotides, the CDR3 is TGTGCCAGCAGCCCCCTGCCCGGGGGCTCTAGCAATCAGCCCCAGCATTTT. Protein: CASSPLPGGSSNQPQHF.

The V gene is TRBV7-8, the J gene TRBJ1-1; no clear D gene. The CDR3 spans 12 residues. Germline V gene sequence: CDR1 SGHVS, CDR2 FQNEAQ. V lost 1 base, J lost 11 bases, and 11 bases lay in between. The CDR3 region is CASSLGNSQAFF. CDR3 sequence (DNA): TGTGCCAGCAGCTTAGGAAATTCTCAGGCTTTCTTT.

The chain is built from TRBV19 and TRBJ1-2; D not certain. The CDR3 consists of 12 residues. Germline values: CDR1 LNHDA, CDR2 SQIVND (reference sequence). V was clipped by 6 bases and J by 8 bases, with 13 bases between them. In nucleotides, the CDR3 is TGTGCCAGTAGCCTTAAAGCCTCCGGCTACACCTTC. This gives the protein CASSLKASGYTF. Using reference TRBV19 and TRBJ1-2 for the parts outside the CDR3, the full variable domain is DGGITQSPKYLFRKEGQNVTLSCEQNLNHDAMYWYRQDPGQGLRLIYYSQIVNDFQKGDIAEGYSVSREKKESFPLTVTSAQKNPTAFYLCASSLKASGYTFGSGTRLTVV.

This chain connects TRBV5-1 to TRBJ2-5; possible D gene TRBD1, 5 bases. The germline V gene has CDR1 SGHRS and CDR2 YFSETQ. The V gene lost 6 bases and the J gene lost 1 base, with 10 bases spanning the gap. The CDR3 spans 13 residues. CDR3 amino acids: CASNTGAQETQYF. The CDR3 nucleotides read TGCGCCAGCAATACAGGCGCCCAAGAGACCCAGTACTTC.

J is TRBJ1-1 and V is TRBV4-1, with D unresolved. The CDR3 covers 13 residues. Trimming pared 4 bases from V and 0 bases from J, leaving 6 bases between. In germline, CDR1 is MGHRA, CDR2 YSYEKL. The CDR3 DNA reads TGCGCCAGCAGCCCGAGGCTGAACACTGAAGCTTTCTTT. The encoded protein is CASSPRLNTEAFF.

In regard to this clone: An end of the junction differs from the germline gene, which may be a read error. The chain couples TRBV28 to TRBJ1-2; D gene unclear. The CDR3 spans 11 residues. Germline values: CDR1 MDHEN, CDR2 SYDVKM. DNA for the CDR3: TGTGCCAGCAGCTTATCCTATGGCTACACCTTC. This sequence encodes CASSLSYGYTF.

This chain links TRBV7-6 with TRBJ2-7; D call uncertain. The CDR3 runs 13 residues. V was trimmed by 5 bases and J by 4 bases, leaving 12 bases between them. Germline CDR1 is SGHVS and CDR2 is FNYEAQ. CDR3 sequence: CASSRTDEYEQYF. For the CDR3, the DNA is TGTGCCAGCAGCCGGACGGACGAATACGAGCAGTACTTC.

This clone has a handful of counts. The gene calls are TRBV18 and TRBJ2-7; possibly TRBD2 for D (5 bases). The CDR3 contains 14 residues. Trimming shortened V by 3 bases and J by 2 bases, and 11 bases separated the two germline ends. Germline V gene data show CDR1 as KGHSH and CDR2 as LQKENI. The chain's CDR3 is CASSPEGDPYEQYF. Written as DNA, the CDR3 is TGTGCCAGCTCACCCGAGGGCGACCCCTACGAGCAGTACTTC.

The genes are TRBV7-2 and TRBJ1-5; 7 bases line up with TRBD1. The CDR3 totals 16 residues. Germline trimming cut 1 base from V and 5 bases from J; bases unmatched to any gene: 8. Germline CDR1 and CDR2: SGHTA and FQGNSA. CDR3 loop: CASSLDPDRVHQPQHF. In nucleotides, the CDR3 is TGTGCCAGCAGCTTAGACCCCGACAGGGTCCATCAGCCCCAGCATTTT.

The J gene is TRBJ1-5, the V gene TRBV6-2 or TRBV6-3; D is unclear. V was shortened by 2 bases and J by 0 bases, with 20 bases between the two germline ends. The CDR3 spans 19 residues. Germline lookup yields CDR1 MNHEY and CDR2 SVGEGT. CDR3 in DNA: TGTGCCAGCAGTTACAGGGATGCGGGGTCCAGTTTTAGCAATCAGCCCCAGCATTTT. Translation: CASSYRDAGSSFSNQPQHF.

V is TRBV13 and J is TRBJ1-2, with 9 bases identical to TRBD1. CDR1 and CDR2 (germline): PRHDT, FYEKMQ (reference sequence). There are 14 residues in the CDR3. The ends lost 1 base at V and 8 bases at J; junction bases unmatched: 5. CDR3 in DNA: TGTGCCAGCAGCTTAGCGGGACAGGGAGGGGGCTACACCTTC. Translation gives CASSLAGQGGGYTF.

The chain recombines TRBV4-2 with TRBJ1-2; D not resolved. Germline-derived CDR1 and CDR2 are LGHNA and YNFKEQ. This CDR3 comprises 16 residues. With 0 bases removed from V and 4 bases from J, the gap between germline ends came to 15 bases. This CDR3 reads CASSQDLGREGYGYTF. The DNA for the CDR3 is TGTGCCAGCAGCCAAGATCTAGGGAGGGAGGGCTATGGCTACACCTTC.

The rearrangement links TRBV7-9 to TRBJ2-2, with 9 bases aligning to TRBD1. The CDR3 is made up of 16 amino acids. V was clipped by 4 bases and J by 4 bases; unmatched bases: 7. Germline V lookup: CDR1 SEHNR, CDR2 FQNEAQ (reference sequence). CDR3 in amino acids: CASSSHLTGGTGELFF. The CDR3 bases are TGTGCCAGCAGCTCCCACCTGACAGGGGGCACCGGGGAGCTGTTTTTT.

The V call is TRBV5-6, the J call TRBJ2-5; D remains unclear. The CDR3 contains 14 residues. Germline V gene lookup returns CDR1 SGHDT and CDR2 YYEEEE. V dropped 2 bases and J dropped 5 bases, with 13 bases sitting between them. The CDR3 loop reads CASSLEGLKETQYF. In DNA form, the CDR3 reads TGTGCCAGCAGCTTAGAAGGGCTCAAGGAGACCCAGTACTTC. The full variable domain, its missing parts supplied by reference TRBV5-6 and TRBJ2-5, is DAGVTQSPTHLIKTRGQQVTLRCSPKSGHDTVSWYQQALGQGPQFIFQYYEEEERQRGNFPDRFSGHQFPNYSSELNVNALLLGDSALYLCASSLEGLKETQYFGPGTRLLVL.